This TCR beta chain was sequenced in a study of identical twins' blood T cells. V shed 8 bases and J shed 1 base, with 8 bases lying between them. Per the germline V gene, CDR1 is SNHLY and CDR2 is FYNNEI. CDR3 length: 13 amino acids. As concerns this clonotype: Its specificity is unknown. A single base separates this from a much larger clone, so it may be a read error.

Findings of the study overall: Shared environment remains a possible cause of twin similarity.

In TCRdb, the 5' RACE reads were re-called with MiXCR into one record per CDR3 protein. This table holds hundreds of thousands of distinct CDR3 sequences, 28% found once. This clonotype originated in a woman aged 18 to 55 in good health. Sequencing was carried out using PBMCs. The J gene is TRBJ2-2, the V gene TRBV2; the D is unclear. Here the CDR3 DNA reads TGTGCCAGCGTTGTCGGGAACACCGGGGAGCTGTTTTTT. It yields the protein CASVVGNTGELFF.